The 17 T cell receptor beta chains presented below share a single source sample, sequenced in a study of T cell responses to AZD1222 COVID-19 vaccine. The protocol was immunoSEQ multiplex PCR, while the TCRdb copy is restricted to in-frame clones and leaves out a portion. The sample shows over 150,000 clones, around 90% of them seen only once. The sample here was peripheral blood, taken on day 0 of AZD1222 vaccination. The receptors were gathered from an adult in good health.

This chain connects TRBV4-3 to TRBJ2-3, with 8 nucleotides matching TRBD1. The CDR3 totals 19 residues. Unmatched junction bases numbered 11, after V lost 0 bases and J lost 0 bases. Germline V CDR1 and CDR2: LGHNA, YSLEER. CDR3: CASSQEGFRTGSSTDTQYF. CDR3 sequence (DNA): TGCGCCAGCAGCCAAGAGGGCTTTCGGACAGGGTCTAGCACAGATACGCAGTATTTT.

J is TRBJ1-4 and V is TRBV30, with no clear D. Germline assignment: CDR1 GTSNPN and CDR2 SVGIG (reference sequence). V lost 5 bases and J lost 2, with 21 bases in between. The CDR3 is made up of 17 amino acids. CDR3 loop: CAWGPLDQQATNEKLFF. The DNA of the CDR3 is TGTGCCTGGGGGCCCCTGGACCAGCAGGCGACTAATGAAAAACTGTTTTTT.

This clone was seen a handful of times. The genes are TRBV7-9 and TRBJ2-7; weak D call: TRBD2 (5 bases). Trimming left V 7 bases short and J 5 bases short, with 18 bases between. This CDR3 spans 14 amino acids. Germline CDR1 SEHNR, CDR2 FQNEAQ (reference sequence). This chain's CDR3 is CASTRGIVGDEQYF. The CDR3 DNA sequence: TGTGCCAGCACTCGGGGAATCGTCGGCGACGAGCAGTACTTC.

The V and J genes are TRBV30 and TRBJ1-2; D uncertain. The CDR3 is 13 amino acids. In germline, CDR1 is GTSNPN, CDR2 SVGIG (reference sequence). Trimming removed 0 bases at V and 8 bases at J, with 13 bases between. CDR3 sequence reads: CAWSVIVPGGYTF. CDR3 nucleotide sequence: TGTGCCTGGAGTGTAATTGTTCCGGGCGGCTACACCTTC.

The rearrangement joins TRBV29-1 to TRBJ1-1; unclear D gene. This CDR3 spans 12 amino acids. V was cut by 5 bases and J by 3 bases, with 10 bases left in between. Per the germline V gene, CDR1 is SQVTM and CDR2 is ANQGSEA. DNA of the CDR3: TGCAGCGTTTCTGGGTGGGACACTGAAGCTTTCTTT. Its protein product is CSVSGWDTEAFF.

The genes are TRBV20-1 and TRBJ1-2; D remains ambiguous. Germline assignment: CDR1 DFQATT and CDR2 SNEGSKA (reference sequence). The ends were cut back, 3 bases at V and 6 bases at J, with 8 bases in the middle. There are 11 residues in the CDR3. The CDR3 coding sequence is TGCAGTGCTAGGGCCTACCATGGCTACACCTTC. It codes for CSARAYHGYTF.

V is TRBV19 and J is TRBJ1-3; no firm D call. The CDR3 is 16 residues long. The germline V gene has CDR1 LNHDA and CDR2 SQIVND (reference sequence). V was trimmed by 3 bases and J by 0 bases, leaving 12 bases between them. CDR3 in DNA: TGTGCCAGTAGTATCCCTCCGGTTGTCTCTGGAAACACCATATATTTT. Translated, it gives CASSIPPVVSGNTIYF.

The rearrangement joins TRBV9 to TRBJ1-2; weak D call: TRBD1 (5 bases). Germline CDR1 SGDLS, CDR2 YYNGEE. V gave up 2 bases and J gave up 14 bases, with 13 bases separating them. This CDR3 spans 11 amino acids. The CDR3 DNA is TGTGCCAGCAGCGTCCATGGGGCGGTGACCTTC. Encoded protein: CASSVHGAVTF.

This chain connects TRBV30 to TRBJ1-5; perhaps TRBD1 as D (5 bases). The V gene lost 3 bases and the J gene lost 7 bases, with 10 bases spanning the gap. The CDR3 loop spans 12 amino acids. Looked up from germline, CDR1 is GTSNPN and CDR2 is SVGIG (reference sequence). CDR3 coding DNA: TGTGCCTGGAGCCGGGGCCTCCAGCCCCAGCATTTT. This encodes CAWSRGLQPQHF. Full variable domain (outside the CDR3, taken from reference TRBV30 and TRBJ1-5): SQTIHQWPATLVQPVGSPLSLECTVEGTSNPNLYWYRQAAGRGLQLLFYSVGIGQISSEVPQNLSASRPQDRQFILSSKKLLLSDSGFYLCAWSRGLQPQHFGDGTRLSIL.

This chain joins TRBV29-1 and TRBJ1-2; perhaps TRBD1 as D (5 bases). Germline CDR1 reads SQVTM; CDR2 reads ANQGSEA. V was clipped by 4 bases and J by 4 bases, with 13 bases between them. This CDR3 is 13 amino acids long. Written as DNA, the CDR3 is TGCAGCGTTGCTGCAGAGGGACCCTATGGCTACACCTTC. It encodes CSVAAEGPYGYTF.

The chain couples TRBV7-8 to TRBJ2-1; 12 bases are a match to TRBD2. The CDR3 is 21 residues long. V dropped 2 bases and J dropped 1; count of bases not matched to a gene: 15. Germline V lookup: CDR1 SGHVS, CDR2 FQNEAQ. This chain's CDR3 is CASSLNNRLLAGGGSYNEQFF. The CDR3, as DNA: TGTGCCAGCAGCTTAAATAATCGTCTGCTAGCGGGAGGGGGGTCCTACAATGAGCAGTTCTTC.

This clone has a single count. This chain connects TRBV7-9 to TRBJ2-3; D is undetermined. The CDR3 has 12 amino acids. Germline loops: CDR1 SEHNR, CDR2 FQNEAQ (reference sequence). V lost 10 bases, J lost 2 bases, and 10 bases lay in between. CDR3 in DNA: TGTGCCACCAGGACCCTCACAGATACGCAGTATTTT. Translation: CATRTLTDTQYF.

The chain has TRBV30 and TRBJ1-5; D call uncertain. Deletions cut 5 bases from V and 2 bases from J, with 10 bases between. The CDR3 spans 13 residues. Looked up from germline, CDR1 is GTSNPN and CDR2 is SVGIG (reference sequence). As DNA, the CDR3 is TGTGCCTGGGACACCGGGGGCAATCAGCCCCAGCATTTT. Its translation: CAWDTGGNQPQHF.

The chain combines TRBV19 with TRBJ1-2; TRBD1 matches at 8 bases. Germline loops: CDR1 LNHDA, CDR2 SQIVND (reference sequence). This CDR3 has 13 residues. J lost 5 bases, V lost 9 bases, and 8 bases had no gene match. The DNA for the CDR3 is TGTGCCAGCCTGGACAGGGTACGGTATGGCTACACCTTC. The encoded protein is CASLDRVRYGYTF. The variable domain in full, completed from reference TRBV19 and TRBJ1-2, reads DGGITQSPKYLFRKEGQNVTLSCEQNLNHDAMYWYRQDPGQGLRLIYYSQIVNDFQKGDIAEGYSVSREKKESFPLTVTSAQKNPTAFYLCASLDRVRYGYTFGSGTRLTVV.

V gene TRBV29-1 combines with J gene TRBJ2-5, with a tentative D call TRBD1 (6 bases). The CDR3 has 13 residues. Germline loops: CDR1 SQVTM, CDR2 ANQGSEA. Trimming removed 3 bases at V and 5 bases at J, with 13 bases between. The CDR3 loop is CSVEGTGYETQYF. The CDR3 DNA follows: TGCAGCGTTGAGGGAACAGGGTACGAGACCCAGTACTTC.

The chain joins TRBV7-3 to TRBJ2-2, with 7 bases identical to TRBD1. The CDR3 is made up of 15 amino acids. Looked up from germline, CDR1 is SGHTA and CDR2 is FQGTGA. Unmatched junction bases numbered 4, after V lost 5 bases and J lost 1 base. This CDR3 is CASSPTGLNTGELFF. The DNA of the CDR3 is TGTGCCAGCAGCCCGACAGGGTTGAACACCGGGGAGCTGTTTTTT.

In DNA, the CDR3 is TGCGCCAGCAGACCCTTTAGCGGGGGCTCCTACGAGCAGTACTTC. Translation gives CASRPFSGGSYEQYF. The chain links TRBV4-1 to TRBJ2-7, with 9 bases lining up with TRBD2. The CDR3 has 15 residues. J was trimmed by 0 bases and V by 6 bases; bases with no gene match: 6. The germline CDR1 and CDR2 sequences are MGHRA and YSYEKL.